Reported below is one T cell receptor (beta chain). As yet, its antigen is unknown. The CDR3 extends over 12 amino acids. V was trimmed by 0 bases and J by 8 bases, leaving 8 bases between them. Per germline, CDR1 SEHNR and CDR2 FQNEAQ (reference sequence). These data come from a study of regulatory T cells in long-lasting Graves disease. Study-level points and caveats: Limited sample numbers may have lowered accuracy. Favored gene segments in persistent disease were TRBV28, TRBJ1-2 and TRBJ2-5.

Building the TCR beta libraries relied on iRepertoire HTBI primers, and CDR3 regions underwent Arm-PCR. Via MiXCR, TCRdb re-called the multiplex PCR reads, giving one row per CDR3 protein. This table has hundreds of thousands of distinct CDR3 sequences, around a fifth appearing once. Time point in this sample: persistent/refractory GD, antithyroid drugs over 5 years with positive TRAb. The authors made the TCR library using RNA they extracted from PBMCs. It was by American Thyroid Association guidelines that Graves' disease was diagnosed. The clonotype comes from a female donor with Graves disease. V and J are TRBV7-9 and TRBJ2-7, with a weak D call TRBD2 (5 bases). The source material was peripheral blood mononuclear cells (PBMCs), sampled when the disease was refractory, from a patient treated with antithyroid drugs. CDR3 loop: CASSLAPGKQYF. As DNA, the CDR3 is TGTGCCAGCAGCTTAGCGCCGGGGAAGCAGTACTTC.